A selection of T cell receptor beta chains follows, all from one sample in a study of blood T cell repertoires in COVID-19. Data came from immunoSEQ multiplex PCR; TCRdb stores just in-frame clones and leaves some out. The sample has roughly 200,000 clones; around nine tenths are singletons. Sequencing was performed on peripheral blood. The receptors were gathered from a man in his sixties with acute or convalescent COVID-19. Both conserved end residues are part of each CDR3. A D gene is named only where the DNA matches it firmly.

TRBV4-1	TRBJ2-5	.	CASSLVSQGFTETQYF	TGCGCCAGCAGCCTAGTCAGCCAGGGGTTCACGGAGACCCAGTACTTC
TRBV12-5	TRBJ2-3	TRBD1	CASGGTGPEDTQYF	TGTGCTAGTGGCGGGACAGGGCCCGAAGATACGCAGTATTTT
TRBV2	TRBJ2-7	.	CASSEWTTTYEQYF	TGTGCCAGCAGTGAATGGACTACCACCTACGAGCAGTACTTC
TRBV7-3	TRBJ1-1	.	CASSPGVGTEAFF	TGTGCCAGCAGCCCCGGGGTCGGCACTGAAGCTTTCTTT
TRBV5-1	TRBJ1-2	.	CASSLEGTNYGYTF	TGCGCCAGCAGCTTGGAGGGGACAAACTATGGCTACACCTTC
TRBV25-1	TRBJ1-2	.	CASPPTDRPHNYGYTF	TGTGCCAGCCCACCCACTGACAGGCCTCACAACTATGGCTACACCTTC
TRBV28	TRBJ1-1	.	CASSIPWNTEAFF	TGTGCCAGCAGTATCCCATGGAACACTGAAGCTTTCTTT
TRBV19	TRBJ1-5	.	CASRAPNQPQHF	TGTGCCAGCAGGGCGCCCAATCAGCCCCAGCATTTT
TRBV5-1	TRBJ1-1	.	CASSFLGGAGEAFF	TGCGCCAGCAGCTTCCTGGGGGGGGCGGGTGAAGCTTTCTTT
TRBV5-5	TRBJ1-2	.	CASGDRQIYGYTF	TGTGCCAGCGGAGACAGGCAAATCTATGGCTACACCTTC
TRBV27	TRBJ1-2	.	CASSLGRANYGYTF	TGTGCCAGCAGTTTGGGGCGAGCTAACTATGGCTACACCTTC
TRBV23-1	TRBJ1-5	TRBD1	CASNPDRGNQPQHF	TGCGCCAGCAACCCCGACAGGGGAAATCAGCCCCAGCATTTT
TRBV5-1	TRBJ2-1	TRBD2	CASRPPGLAGGEQFF	TGCGCCAGCAGACCTCCGGGACTAGCGGGGGGTGAGCAGTTCTTC
TRBV30	TRBJ1-1	TRBD1	CAWEGQGMSEAFF	TGTGCCTGGGAAGGACAGGGGATGAGTGAAGCTTTCTTT
TRBV7-2	TRBJ1-1	.	CASSLGGGGTEAFF	TGTGCCAGCAGCTTAGGCGGGGGTGGAACTGAAGCTTTCTTT
TRBV30	TRBJ1-4	.	CAWSGTAYRTNNEKLFF	TGTGCCTGGAGTGGGACAGCTTACCGGACCAATAATGAAAAACTGTTTTTT